These 32 T cell receptor beta chains were all obtained from the same sample, sequenced in a study of T-cell memory formation after mild COVID-19. TCRdb reprocessed the 5' RACE reads with MiXCR, giving one entry per CDR3 protein. This sample has fewer than 700,000 distinct CDR3 sequences; roughly 18% occur once, and the top ten carry around 12%. The sample consisted of PBMCs or a T cell subset sorted from them (not recorded which). Receptors were obtained from an adult woman who had mild COVID-19 (a few samples of this study predate the infection). Cell type and time point are not known.

The chain uses TRBV5-5 and TRBJ1-2; D is possibly TRBD1 (5 bases). The germline V gene has CDR1 SGHKS and CDR2 YYEKEE (reference sequence). Trimming took off 3 bases at V and 4 bases at J, with 13 bases between the two ends. CDR3 length: 14 amino acids. As DNA, the CDR3 is TGTGCCAGCAGCTATGGTGGGGGGAGCTATGGCTACACCTTC. Its protein is CASSYGGGSYGYTF.

This clonotype was recorded a few times. The chain employs TRBV19 and TRBJ2-1; TRBD1 is a possible D gene (5 bases). The germline V gene has CDR1 LNHDA and CDR2 SQIVND (reference sequence). The CDR3 has 13 amino acids. Trimming removed 5 bases at V and 5 bases at J, with 10 bases between. CDR3 in amino acids: CASSADSDNEQFF. DNA for the CDR3: TGTGCCAGTAGTGCCGACAGCGACAATGAGCAGTTCTTC.

This clonotype has at least ten counts. The genes are TRBV3-1 and TRBJ2-7; TRBD1 aligns across 12 bases. The CDR3 extends over 16 amino acids. The germline CDR1 and CDR2 sequences are LGHDT and YNNKEL (reference sequence). J gave up 5 bases and V 0 bases, and 5 bases lay outside the gene matches. The CDR3 coding sequence is TGTGCCAGCAGCCAAGACCCCGGGACAGGGGGCGACGAGCAGTACTTC. Protein product: CASSQDPGTGGDEQYF.

The chain employs TRBV29-1 and TRBJ1-2, with a weak D call TRBD1 (5 bases). Germline V gene lookup returns CDR1 SQVTM and CDR2 ANQGSEA. The CDR3 totals 14 residues. Trimming left V 0 bases short and J 8 bases short, with 16 bases between. This chain's CDR3 is CSVEEPQGGGGYTF. The CDR3 nucleotides are TGCAGCGTTGAAGAGCCCCAGGGTGGTGGCGGCTACACCTTC.

This chain links TRBV29-1 with TRBJ2-3, with 8 positions matching TRBD2. The CDR3 has 14 amino acids. Losses at the gene ends were 6 bases for V and 2 bases for J; bases not matched to a gene: 7. Germline V gene sequence: CDR1 SQVTM, CDR2 ANQGSEA. CDR3 amino acids: CSVVGGGVTDTQYF. The CDR3 DNA reads TGCAGCGTCGTCGGGGGGGGTGTCACAGATACGCAGTATTTT.

This clonotype was observed a few times. No DNA is shown, since the ends of the CDR3 on it are uncertain; the CDR3 is the one TCRdb lists. The V and J genes are TRBV23-1 and TRBJ2-2. Being an ORF, TRBV23-1 has a function that is uncertain. The CDR3 comprises 15 residues, both ends counted. The CDR3 sequence is CASSQSSRIRGAVFF.

This clonotype was picked up a small number of times. The CDR3 DNA sequence: TGTGCCAGCAGTCTCAGGGCAGCTCCGGACTATGGCTACACCTTC. Its translation is CASSLRAAPDYGYTF. The V and J genes are TRBV27 and TRBJ1-2; TRBD1 might be the D (5 bases). CDR1 is MNHEY and CDR2 is SMNVEV in the germline V gene (reference sequence). This CDR3 spans 15 amino acids. The V end was cut by 5 bases, the J end by 3 bases, with 16 bases between.

At least ten counts were recorded for this clonotype. V usage is TRBV5-1 and J usage is TRBJ1-1; D is uncertain. Looked up from germline, CDR1 is SGHRS and CDR2 is YFSETQ. V was shortened by 0 bases and J by 3 bases, with 12 bases between the two germline ends. There are 15 residues in the CDR3. The CDR3 DNA reads TGCGCCAGCAGCTTGGCCCCCGGGTCGGACACTGAAGCTTTCTTT. Protein sequence: CASSLAPGSDTEAFF.

This clonotype was seen only a few times. The chain combines TRBV9 with TRBJ1-1; TRBD1 might be the D (6 bases). CDR3 size: 14 residues. The germline gives CDR1 SGDLS, CDR2 YYNGEE. The ends were cut back, 3 bases at V and 0 bases at J, with 9 bases in the middle. CDR3 loop: CASSAGGMNTEAFF. In nucleotides, the CDR3 is TGTGCCAGCAGCGCGGGGGGCATGAACACTGAAGCTTTCTTT.

Only a few counts were recorded for this clonotype. The rearrangement uses TRBV7-2 and TRBJ1-4, with 7 bases aligning to TRBD1. The CDR3 length is 14 residues. CDR1 and CDR2 (germline): SGHTA, FQGNSA. After removal of 5 bases from V and 8 bases from J, the junction contained 8 bases not matched to a gene. The CDR3 region has the DNA TGTGCCAGCAGCAAGACAGGGAAGGGCGAAAAACTGTTTTTT. Translation: CASSKTGKGEKLFF.

J is TRBJ2-2 and V is TRBV20-1; 9 positions agree with TRBD2. CDR3 length equals 16 residues. Germline values: CDR1 DFQATT, CDR2 SNEGSKA (reference sequence). V dropped 0 bases and J dropped 13; count of bases not matched to a gene: 15. For the CDR3, the DNA is TGCAGTGCTAGAGACCCCTTAGCGGGAGTTGGGGGTGGGCTGTTTTTT. This codes for CSARDPLAGVGGGLFF.

This clonotype has more than one count but fewer than ten. This chain connects TRBV7-9 to TRBJ2-7; weak D call: TRBD1 (6 bases). The CDR3 spans 13 residues. The germline CDR1 and CDR2 sequences are SEHNR and FQNEAQ (reference sequence). With 9 bases removed from V and 3 bases from J, the gap between germline ends came to 15 bases. The CDR3 sequence: CASRQPGDYEQYF. The CDR3 DNA reads TGTGCCAGTAGACAACCAGGGGACTACGAGCAGTACTTC.

This chain joins TRBV30 and TRBJ2-7; no definite D call. CDR3 length: 11 amino acids. Per the germline V gene, CDR1 is GTSNPN and CDR2 is SVGIG (reference sequence). V lost 1 base, J lost 2 bases, and 3 bases lay in between. CDR3 bases: TGTGCCTGGAGTGCAGCCTACGAGCAGTACTTC. It encodes CAWSAAYEQYF.

The sample holds a few counts of this clonotype. V and J are TRBV10-3 and TRBJ2-1; the D gene is possibly TRBD2 (6 bases). V lost 4 bases to trimming and J lost 7 bases, with 11 bases between them. Germline CDR1 ENHRY, CDR2 SYGVKD. The CDR3 length is 13 residues. The CDR3 here is CAISVPGDNEQFF. DNA for the CDR3: TGTGCCATCAGTGTACCGGGAGATAATGAGCAGTTCTTC.

This clonotype was found a few times. The chain joins TRBV23-1 to TRBJ1-1, with 8 bases identical to TRBD1. TRBV23-1 is identified as an open reading frame with a role that is uncertain. V lost 2 bases to trimming and J lost 1 base; unmatched junction nucleotides: 9. The CDR3 has 17 residues. CDR3 region: CASSQIDRGIGNTEAFF. DNA of the CDR3: TGCGCCAGCAGTCAAATCGACAGGGGCATAGGGAACACTGAAGCTTTCTTT.

The rearrangement joins TRBV5-8 to TRBJ1-2; D gene uncertain. The V gene's germline CDR1 is SGHTS and CDR2 YDEGEE. CDR3 length: 16 amino acids. V gave up 0 bases and J gave up 4 bases, with 16 bases separating them. The CDR3 sequence is CASSLAGTLSGYGYTF. CDR3 DNA sequence: TGTGCCAGCAGCTTGGCCGGCACCCTCTCGGGCTATGGCTACACCTTC.

This sequence joins TRBV20-1 and TRBJ2-7, with 7 bases identical to TRBD1. The J segment lost 3 bases and the V segment lost 3 bases, leaving 8 bases of the junction unmatched. The CDR3 runs 14 residues. The V gene's germline CDR1 is DFQATT and CDR2 SNEGSKA (reference sequence). This CDR3 is CSARTVGTVYEQYF. The CDR3 coding sequence is TGCAGTGCTAGGACGGTCGGGACAGTCTACGAGCAGTACTTC.

The V gene is TRBV5-5, the J gene TRBJ2-5, with 8 bases lining up with TRBD1. This CDR3 is built from 13 residues. Germline values: CDR1 SGHKS, CDR2 YYEKEE (reference sequence). J lost 6 bases, V lost 5 bases, and 6 bases had no gene match. The CDR3 bases are TGTGCCAGCAGACCGACAGGGGAACAGACCCAGTACTTC. As protein: CASRPTGEQTQYF.

V gene TRBV4-1 combines with J gene TRBJ2-3; D call uncertain. Germline V gene lookup returns CDR1 MGHRA and CDR2 YSYEKL. CDR3 length: 18 residues. V lost 2 bases and J 0 bases, leaving 18 bases between the germline ends. In DNA, the CDR3 is TGCGCCAGCAGCCAACTCCTAGGTCAGGCCACCAGCACAGATACGCAGTATTTT. This encodes CASSQLLGQATSTDTQYF.

V and J are TRBV5-5 and TRBJ1-1; D unclear. The CDR3 consists of 14 residues. In germline, CDR1 is SGHKS, CDR2 YYEKEE (reference sequence). The V end lost 1 base, the J end lost 8 bases, and 15 bases lay between the germline ends. The CDR3 DNA follows: TGTGCCAGCAGCTTGCAGGCCTCTAGTCAGGAAGCTTTCTTT. Residues: CASSLQASSQEAFF.

The rearrangement uses TRBV12-3 or TRBV12-4 and TRBJ1-2; 8 bases align to TRBD1. The CDR3 totals 17 residues. Trimming took 4 bases from V and 0 from J; bases not matched to a gene: 10. The CDR3 loop reads CASSSLWDRKTNYGYTF. DNA for the CDR3: TGTGCCAGCAGTTCATTGTGGGACAGGAAGACTAACTATGGCTACACCTTC.

The chain combines TRBV24-1 with TRBJ2-1, with D maybe TRBD2 (5 bases). The length of the CDR3 is 13 residues. The germline V and J ends were trimmed by 2 bases and 6 bases, with 7 bases remaining between them. Germline loops: CDR1 KGHDR, CDR2 SFDVKD. CDR3 sequence: CATSDYTSNEQFF. Written as DNA, the CDR3 is TGTGCCACCAGTGATTATACTAGCAATGAGCAGTTCTTC.

This sequence joins TRBV12-3 or TRBV12-4 and TRBJ2-3; 7 positions match TRBD1. CDR3 length: 17 residues. J gave up 0 bases and V 3 bases, and 9 bases lay outside the gene matches. The CDR3 is CASSLRYRGDSTDTQYF. The CDR3 coding sequence is TGTGCCAGCAGTTTGCGCTACAGGGGCGATAGCACAGATACGCAGTATTTT.

This clonotype was seen a few times. The CDR3 DNA is TGTGCCAGCATCCTCCCGGGGCAGTTGGTCAACCAGCACTATCGAGGGGGGATTAGCAATGAGCAGTTCTTC. Its protein product is CASILPGQLVNQHYRGGISNEQFF. The chain links TRBV7-2 to TRBJ2-1; perhaps D is TRBD1 or TRBD2 (6 bases each). Trimming cost V 7 bases and J 6 bases, with 46 bases left between them. Germline V CDR1 and CDR2: SGHTA, FQGNSA. The CDR3 is made up of 24 amino acids.

This clonotype was observed many times. As DNA, the CDR3 is TGTGCCAGCAGCCGGACGTACTACGAGCAGTACTTC. Amino acids: CASSRTYYEQYF. The V and J genes are TRBV5-6 and TRBJ2-7; unclear D gene. V was pared by 4 bases and J by 3 bases, with 8 bases between. Germline CDR1 is SGHDT and CDR2 is YYEEEE. This CDR3 contains 12 residues.

This clonotype was counted a few times. V is TRBV4-2 and J is TRBJ2-7; 11 bases are a match to TRBD2. The J segment lost 4 bases and the V segment lost 0 bases, leaving 8 bases of the junction unmatched. Germline CDR1 reads LGHNA; CDR2 reads YNFKEQ. CDR3 length: 17 residues. The CDR3 reads CASSQDFTSGRVYEQYF. CDR3 DNA sequence: TGTGCCAGCAGCCAAGATTTCACTAGCGGGAGAGTGTACGAGCAGTACTTC.

This clonotype was seen at least ten times. The CDR3 bases are TGCGCCAGCAGCTCGGACCTTGGGGGCTACACCTTC. It codes for CASSSDLGGYTF. J is TRBJ1-2 and V is TRBV5-1; D is ambiguous. The CDR3 spans 12 residues. CDR1 is SGHRS, CDR2 YFSETQ, per germline. V shed 3 bases and J shed 8 bases, with 11 bases lying between them.

This clonotype has just a few counts. The rearrangement joins TRBV7-9 to TRBJ2-3; 7 bases align to TRBD2. The CDR3 is made up of 16 amino acids. Germline assignment: CDR1 SEHNR and CDR2 FQNEAQ (reference sequence). V lost 1 base and J lost 0; bases outside the gene matches: 4. CDR3 sequence (DNA): TGTGCCAGCAGCTTAGGGGGACTACCCAGCACAGATACGCAGTATTTT. Its translation is CASSLGGLPSTDTQYF. The variable domain in full, completed from reference TRBV7-9 and TRBJ2-3, reads DTGVSQNPRHKITKRGQNVTFRCDPISEHNRLYWYRQTLGQGPEFLTYFQNEAQLEKSRLLSDRFSAERPKGSFSTLEIQRTEQGDSAMYLCASSLGGLPSTDTQYFGPGTRLTVL.

This clonotype has only a few counts. J is TRBJ2-1 and V is TRBV6-6, with a weak D call TRBD2 (6 bases). V was cut by 0 bases and J by 8 bases, with 14 bases left in between. Germline CDR1 is MNHNY and CDR2 is SVGAGI (reference sequence). CDR3 length: 15 amino acids. Here the CDR3 DNA reads TGTGCCAGCAGTTACTCGACGGGAGAGAGCCATGAGCAGTTCTTC. The encoded protein is CASSYSTGESHEQFF.

This clonotype has only a few counts. The rearrangement links TRBV12-3 or TRBV12-4 to TRBJ1-2; D perhaps matches TRBD1 (6 bases). The length of the CDR3 is 17 residues. V dropped 4 bases and J dropped 1 base, with 19 bases sitting between them. The CDR3 is CASSYVPRGAGNYGYTF. Written as DNA, the CDR3 is TGTGCCAGCAGTTACGTCCCCCGGGGGGCGGGTAACTATGGCTACACCTTC.

The chain joins TRBV5-1 to TRBJ1-3; tentative D call: TRBD1 (5 bases). From germline, CDR1 is SGHRS and CDR2 YFSETQ. This CDR3 contains 14 residues. Deletions cut 4 bases from V and 0 bases from J, with 8 bases between. The chain's CDR3 is CASSPGHSGNTIYF. The CDR3 DNA reads as TGCGCCAGCAGCCCAGGGCACTCTGGAAACACCATATATTTT.

This clonotype has more than one count but fewer than ten. The chain couples TRBV5-1 to TRBJ1-2; the D is unclear. The CDR3 runs 14 residues. V lost 0 bases and J 5 bases, leaving 11 bases between the germline ends. CDR1 is SGHRS and CDR2 is YFSETQ in the germline V gene. The CDR3 region is CASSLAEGGYGYTF. In DNA, the CDR3 is TGCGCCAGCAGCTTGGCCGAGGGAGGGTATGGCTACACCTTC.